Reported below is one TCR beta chain. The CDR3 runs to 13 residues. Germline CDR1 and CDR2: WNHNN and SYGVQD (reference sequence). Trimming shortened V by 6 bases and J by 4 bases, and 9 bases separated the two germline ends. This sample was taken from a study of CD4 and CD8 cells across lung adenocarcinoma regions. MiXCR, applied by TCRdb to the PCR reads, yields one record per CDR3 protein. The table lists 3,500 or so distinct CDR3 sequences, under 55% of them singletons. This TCR came from a male donor with lung adenocarcinoma. The CD4 and CD8 labels of this study may be unreliable. The specimen sequenced was CD8+ T cells from the center of a lung tumor. The rearrangement uses TRBV10-1 and TRBJ2-2; no firm D call. This CDR3 is CASSAGLTGELFF. The CDR3 nucleotides read TGCGCCAGCAGCGCTGGGCTCACCGGGGAGCTGTTTTTT.